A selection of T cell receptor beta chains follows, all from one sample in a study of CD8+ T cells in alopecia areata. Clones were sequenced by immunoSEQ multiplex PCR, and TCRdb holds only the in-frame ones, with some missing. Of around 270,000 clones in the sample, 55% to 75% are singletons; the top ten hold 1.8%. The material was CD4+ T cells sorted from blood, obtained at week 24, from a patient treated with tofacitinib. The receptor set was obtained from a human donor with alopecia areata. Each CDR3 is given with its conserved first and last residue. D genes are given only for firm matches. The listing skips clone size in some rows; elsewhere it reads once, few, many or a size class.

CDR3 protein: CASSVSQGLYNEQFF
CDR3 DNA: TGTGCCAGCAGCGTATCACAGGGCCTATACAATGAGCAGTTCTTC
J gene: TRBJ2-1
D gene: NA
V gene: TRBV9
clone size: NA

CDR3 protein: CASTHGGGGTGELFF
CDR3 DNA: TGTGCCAGCACCCATGGGGGTGGAGGCACCGGGGAGCTGTTTTTT
J gene: TRBJ2-2
D gene: NA
V gene: TRBV5-6
clone size: NA

CDR3 protein: CASSVAAAGAAYEQYF
CDR3 DNA: TGTGCCAGCAGCGTAGCTGCAGCGGGGGCCGCCTACGAGCAGTACTTC
J gene: TRBJ2-7
D gene: TRBD2
V gene: TRBV9
clone size: NA

CDR3 protein: CASESRTRQETQYF
CDR3 DNA: TGTGCCAGCGAGAGTCGGACTAGGCAAGAGACCCAGTACTTC
J gene: TRBJ2-5
D gene: TRBD2
V gene: TRBV2
clone size: many

CDR3 protein: CASSAGANYGYTF
CDR3 DNA: TGTGCCAGCAGTGCGGGGGCTAACTATGGCTACACCTTC
J gene: TRBJ1-2
D gene: NA
V gene: TRBV2
clone size: few

CDR3 protein: CASSQSESGLGANVLTF
CDR3 DNA: TGCGCCAGCAGTCAATCGGAATCGGGGCTCGGGGCCAACGTCCTGACTTTC
J gene: TRBJ2-6
D gene: NA
V gene: TRBV23-1
clone size: NA

CDR3 protein: CASTLLALLSSEQYF
CDR3 DNA: TGTGCCAGCACTCTTTTGGCATTACTCTCCAGCGAGCAGTACTTC
J gene: TRBJ2-7
D gene: NA
V gene: TRBV2
clone size: NA

CDR3 protein: CASSRFSGQVGDTQYF
CDR3 DNA: TGCGCCAGCAGCCGGTTTTCTGGACAGGTTGGAGATACGCAGTATTTT
J gene: TRBJ2-3
D gene: TRBD1
V gene: TRBV5-1
clone size: NA

CDR3 protein: CASSTGQRMNTEAFF
CDR3 DNA: TGTGCCAGCAGCACAGGACAGAGAATGAACACTGAAGCTTTCTTT
J gene: TRBJ1-1
D gene: NA
V gene: TRBV2
clone size: NA

CDR3 protein: CASSFSGFRETQYF
CDR3 DNA: TGTGCCAGCAGCTTCAGCGGGTTTCGTGAGACCCAGTACTTC
J gene: TRBJ2-5
D gene: NA
V gene: TRBV7-3
clone size: NA

CDR3 protein: CASSIEDRVHDEQYF
CDR3 DNA: TGCGCCAGCAGCATAGAAGACAGGGTTCACGACGAGCAGTACTTC
J gene: TRBJ2-7
D gene: TRBD1
V gene: TRBV5-1
clone size: NA